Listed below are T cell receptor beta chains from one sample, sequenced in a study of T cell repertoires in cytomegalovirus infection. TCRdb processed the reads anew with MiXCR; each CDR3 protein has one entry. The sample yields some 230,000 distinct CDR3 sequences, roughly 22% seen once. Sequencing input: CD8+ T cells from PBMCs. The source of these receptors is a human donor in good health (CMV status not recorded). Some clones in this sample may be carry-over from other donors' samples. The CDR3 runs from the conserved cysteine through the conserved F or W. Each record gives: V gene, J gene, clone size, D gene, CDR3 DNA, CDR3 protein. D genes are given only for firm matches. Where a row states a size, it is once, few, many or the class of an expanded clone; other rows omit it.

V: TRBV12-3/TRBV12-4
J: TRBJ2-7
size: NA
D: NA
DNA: TGTGCCAGCAGTTTACCCAGGTCGAGGGAGCAGTACTTC
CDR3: CASSLPRSREQYF

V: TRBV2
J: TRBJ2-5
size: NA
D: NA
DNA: TGTGCCATTACAGGGTACGGGGAGACCCAGTACTTC
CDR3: CAITGYGETQYF

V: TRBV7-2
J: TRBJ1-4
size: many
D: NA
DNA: TGTGCCAGCAGCTTAGAGAGGGATTTTGATGAAAAACTGTTTTTT
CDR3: CASSLERDFDEKLFF

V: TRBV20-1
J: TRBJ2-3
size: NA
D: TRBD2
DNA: TGCAGTGCTAGAGATCTTTGGGCGCTAGCGGGAGAGGCAGATACGCAGTATTTT
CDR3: CSARDLWALAGEADTQYF

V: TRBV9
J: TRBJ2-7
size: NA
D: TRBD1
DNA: TGTGCCAGCAGCCCGGAGGACAGGGGATACGAGCAGTACTTC
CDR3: CASSPEDRGYEQYF

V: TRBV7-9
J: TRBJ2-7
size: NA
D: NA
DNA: TGTGCCAGCAGCCCCACCCGGGGGCCCCGCTACGAGCAGTACTTC
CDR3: CASSPTRGPRYEQYF

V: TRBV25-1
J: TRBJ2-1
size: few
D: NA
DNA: TGTGCCAGCAGTGATTGGGGCGGGGGCACAGGACATGAGCAGTTCTTC
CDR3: CASSDWGGGTGHEQFF

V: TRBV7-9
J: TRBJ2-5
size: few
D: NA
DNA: TGTGCCAGCAGCCCCCCCGGAGTCGTCTGGGAGACCCAGTACTTC
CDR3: CASSPPGVVWETQYF

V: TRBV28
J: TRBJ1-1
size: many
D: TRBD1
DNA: TGTGCCAGCAGTTTAACGCCCGGGACAGGGAAGGCTGAAGCTTTCTTT
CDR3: CASSLTPGTGKAEAFF

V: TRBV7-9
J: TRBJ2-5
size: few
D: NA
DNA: TGTGCCACCATTGGGACCTTCAGGGAGACCCAGTACTTC
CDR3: CATIGTFRETQYF

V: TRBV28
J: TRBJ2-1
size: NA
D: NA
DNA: TGTGCCAGCAGTTTATCCGGGTGGGCGGGGTACAATGAGCAGTTCTTC
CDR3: CASSLSGWAGYNEQFF

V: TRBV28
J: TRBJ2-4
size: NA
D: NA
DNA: TGTGCCAGCAGTTCAGACATTCAGTACTTC
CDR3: CASSSDIQYF

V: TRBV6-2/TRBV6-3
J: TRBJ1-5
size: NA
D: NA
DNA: TGTGCCAGCAGGGACGGTGAAGGGGCTTATAGCAATCAGCCCCAGCATTTT
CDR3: CASRDGEGAYSNQPQHF

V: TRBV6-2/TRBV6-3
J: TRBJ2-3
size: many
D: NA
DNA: TGTGCCAGCAGTTCCGGACGGACTCTTGGGGCAGATACGCAGTATTTT
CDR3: CASSSGRTLGADTQYF

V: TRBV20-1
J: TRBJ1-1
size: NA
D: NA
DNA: TGCAGTGCTAGACCACAGCCCAGCGGTGATGAAGCTTTCTTT
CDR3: CSARPQPSGDEAFF

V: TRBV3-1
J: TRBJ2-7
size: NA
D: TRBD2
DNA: TGTGCCAGCAGCCAAGGACCAGCGGGGTCCTACGAGCAGTACTTC
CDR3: CASSQGPAGSYEQYF

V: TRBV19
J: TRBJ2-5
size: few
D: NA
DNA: TGTGCCAGTAGTTCCCACTCTTCGACGGCCGATGAGGAGACCCAGTACTTC
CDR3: CASSSHSSTADEETQYF

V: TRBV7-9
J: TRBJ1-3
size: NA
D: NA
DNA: TGTGCCAGCAGCCCCCCTCTACCGGGACACCTCTCTGGAAACACCATATATTTT
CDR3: CASSPPLPGHLSGNTIYF

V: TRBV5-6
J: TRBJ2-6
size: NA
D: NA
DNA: TGTGCCAGCAGCTTAGGACTCCCTCCGGACTCTGGGGCCAACGTCCTGACTTTC
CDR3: CASSLGLPPDSGANVLTF

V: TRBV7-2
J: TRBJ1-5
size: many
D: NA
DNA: TGTGCCAGCAGCTTAGGGGGGGGAGGCAATCAGCCCCAGCATTTT
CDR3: CASSLGGGGNQPQHF

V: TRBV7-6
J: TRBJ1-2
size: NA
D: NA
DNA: TGTGCCAGCAGCTTAAATGGGAACTATGGCTACACCTTC
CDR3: CASSLNGNYGYTF

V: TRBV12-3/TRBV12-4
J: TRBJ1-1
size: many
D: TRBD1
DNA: TGTGCCAGCAGTACAGGGGGGGACACTGAAGCTTTCTTT
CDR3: CASSTGGDTEAFF

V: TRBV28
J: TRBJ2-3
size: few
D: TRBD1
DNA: TGTGCCAGCAGAGAAACAGGGGCGGAAGATACGCAGTATTTT
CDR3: CASRETGAEDTQYF

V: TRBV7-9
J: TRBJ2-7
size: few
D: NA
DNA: TGTGCCAGCAGCTTAGCTCCTTCAGAGTCCCCCTACGAGCAGTACTTC
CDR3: CASSLAPSESPYEQYF

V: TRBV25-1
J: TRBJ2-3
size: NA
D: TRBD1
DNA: TGTGCCAGCAGTGAGACAGGGGGCAAGGCAGATACGCAGTATTTT
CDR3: CASSETGGKADTQYF

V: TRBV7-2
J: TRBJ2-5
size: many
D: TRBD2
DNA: TGTGCCAGCAGCTTATCAGCGGGGGGGCTTGAGACCCAGTACTTC
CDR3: CASSLSAGGLETQYF

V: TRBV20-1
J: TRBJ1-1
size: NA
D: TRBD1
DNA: TGCAGTGCCGCAGGCTGGGACAGGGCCGATGAAGCTTTCTTT
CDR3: CSAAGWDRADEAFF

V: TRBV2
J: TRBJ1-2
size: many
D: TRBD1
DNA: TGTGCCAGCACTTCTGGACAGGGAAACTATGGCTACACCTTC
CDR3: CASTSGQGNYGYTF

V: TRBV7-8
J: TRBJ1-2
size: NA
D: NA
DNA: TGTGCCAGCAGCTTAGAATCGGGGGGAATTCCGTATGGCTACACCTTC
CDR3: CASSLESGGIPYGYTF

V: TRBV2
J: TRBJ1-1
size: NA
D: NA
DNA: TGTGCCAGTGTAGGACAGATTAACACTGAAGCTTTCTTT
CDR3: CASVGQINTEAFF